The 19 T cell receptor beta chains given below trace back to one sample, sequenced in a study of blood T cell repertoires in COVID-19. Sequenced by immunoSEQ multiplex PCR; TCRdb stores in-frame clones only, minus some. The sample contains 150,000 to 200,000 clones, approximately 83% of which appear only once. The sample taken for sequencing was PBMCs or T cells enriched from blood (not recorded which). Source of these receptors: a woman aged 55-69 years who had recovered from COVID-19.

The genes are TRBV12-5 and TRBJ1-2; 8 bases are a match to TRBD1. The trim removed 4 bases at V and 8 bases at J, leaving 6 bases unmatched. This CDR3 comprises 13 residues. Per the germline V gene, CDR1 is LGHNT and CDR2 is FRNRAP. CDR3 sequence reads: CASGSDSGGGYTF. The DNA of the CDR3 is TGTGCTAGTGGTTCCGACTCAGGGGGCGGCTACACCTTC.

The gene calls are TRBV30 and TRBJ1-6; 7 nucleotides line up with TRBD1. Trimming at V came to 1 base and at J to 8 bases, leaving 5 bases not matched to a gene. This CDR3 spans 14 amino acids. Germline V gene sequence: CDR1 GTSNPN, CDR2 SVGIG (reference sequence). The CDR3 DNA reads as TGTGCCTGGAGTGCCTGGGACAGCTATTCACCCCTCCACTTT. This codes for CAWSAWDSYSPLHF.

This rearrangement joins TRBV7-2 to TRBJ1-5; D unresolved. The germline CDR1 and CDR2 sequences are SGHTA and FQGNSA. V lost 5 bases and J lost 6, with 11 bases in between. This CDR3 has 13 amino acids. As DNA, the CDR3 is TGTGCCAGCAGCCCGTCGTACGGTCAGCCCCAGCATTTT. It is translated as CASSPSYGQPQHF.

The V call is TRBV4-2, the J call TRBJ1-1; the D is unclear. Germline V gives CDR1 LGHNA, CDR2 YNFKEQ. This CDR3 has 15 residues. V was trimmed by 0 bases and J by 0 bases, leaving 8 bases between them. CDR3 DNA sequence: TGTGCCAGCAGCCAAGAAGCGAGGGTGAACACTGAAGCTTTCTTT. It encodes CASSQEARVNTEAFF.

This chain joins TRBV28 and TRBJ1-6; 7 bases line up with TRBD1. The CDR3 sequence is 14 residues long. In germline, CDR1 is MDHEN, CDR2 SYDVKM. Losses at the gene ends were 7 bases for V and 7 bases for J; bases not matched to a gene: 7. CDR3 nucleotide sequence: TGTGCCAGCACCCCGACAGGGAACAATTCACCCCTCCACTTT. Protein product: CASTPTGNNSPLHF.

The CDR3 loop is CASSLAASGGRDTQYF. CDR3 coding DNA: TGTGCCAGCAGCTTAGCGGCTAGCGGGGGGCGAGATACGCAGTATTTT. The chain carries TRBV7-2 and TRBJ2-3, with TRBD2 matching over 11 bases. The CDR3 loop spans 16 amino acids. Looked up from germline, CDR1 is SGHTA and CDR2 is FQGNSA. The V segment lost 0 bases and the J segment 5 bases; nucleotides outside the gene matches: 4.

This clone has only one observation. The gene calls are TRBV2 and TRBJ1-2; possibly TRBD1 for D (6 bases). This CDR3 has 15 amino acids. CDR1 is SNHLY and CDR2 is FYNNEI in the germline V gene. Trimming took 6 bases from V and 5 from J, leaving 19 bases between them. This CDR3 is CASRATSGGGYGYTF. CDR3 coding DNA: TGTGCCAGCAGAGCGACTTCGGGGGGCGGTTATGGCTACACCTTC.

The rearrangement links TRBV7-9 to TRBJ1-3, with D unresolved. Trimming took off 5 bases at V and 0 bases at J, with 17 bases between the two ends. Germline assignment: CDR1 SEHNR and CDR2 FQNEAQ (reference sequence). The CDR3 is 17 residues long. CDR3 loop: CASSPLPLPGSGNTIYF. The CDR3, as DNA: TGTGCCAGCAGCCCCCTCCCCCTTCCGGGCTCTGGAAACACCATATATTTT.

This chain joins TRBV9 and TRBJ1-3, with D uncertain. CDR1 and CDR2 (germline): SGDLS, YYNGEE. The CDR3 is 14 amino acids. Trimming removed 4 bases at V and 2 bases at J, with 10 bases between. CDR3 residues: CASSPLRTGNTIYF. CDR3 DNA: TGTGCCAGCAGCCCTCTCAGAACTGGAAACACCATATATTTT.

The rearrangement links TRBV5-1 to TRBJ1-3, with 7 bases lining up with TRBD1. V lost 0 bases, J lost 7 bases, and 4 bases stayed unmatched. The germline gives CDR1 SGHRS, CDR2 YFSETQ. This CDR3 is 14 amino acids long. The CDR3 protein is CASSLEGQRNTIYF. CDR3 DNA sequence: TGCGCCAGCAGCTTGGAGGGACAGCGGAACACCATATATTTT.

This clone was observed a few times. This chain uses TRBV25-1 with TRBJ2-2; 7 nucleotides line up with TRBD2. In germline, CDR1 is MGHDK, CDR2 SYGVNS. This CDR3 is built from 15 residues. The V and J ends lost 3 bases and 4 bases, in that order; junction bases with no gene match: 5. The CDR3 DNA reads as TGTGCCAGCAGTGACCCCGGGACTACCACCGGGGAGCTGTTTTTT. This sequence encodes CASSDPGTTTGELFF.

CDR3 coding DNA: TGTGCCACCAGCACCAGACTAGCGGAAGAGCAGTTCTTC. It yields the protein CATSTRLAEEQFF. The J gene is TRBJ2-1, the V gene TRBV15, with TRBD2 matching over 9 bases. The CDR3 is made up of 13 amino acids. Per germline, CDR1 LNHNV and CDR2 YYDKDF (reference sequence). J lost 10 bases, V lost 4 bases, and 5 bases had no gene match.

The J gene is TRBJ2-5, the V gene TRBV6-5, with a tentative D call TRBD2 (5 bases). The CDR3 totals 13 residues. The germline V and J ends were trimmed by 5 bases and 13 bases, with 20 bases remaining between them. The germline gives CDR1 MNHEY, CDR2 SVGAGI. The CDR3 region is CASSNDLEGIRYF. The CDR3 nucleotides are TGTGCCAGCAGTAACGATCTTGAGGGAATTAGGTACTTC.

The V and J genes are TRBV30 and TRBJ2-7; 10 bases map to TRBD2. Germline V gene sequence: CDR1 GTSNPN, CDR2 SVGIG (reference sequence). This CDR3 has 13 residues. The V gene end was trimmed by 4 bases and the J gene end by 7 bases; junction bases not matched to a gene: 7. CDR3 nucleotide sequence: TGTGCCTGGACCCCTAGCGGGAGAGGGGAGCAGTACTTC. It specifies CAWTPSGRGEQYF.

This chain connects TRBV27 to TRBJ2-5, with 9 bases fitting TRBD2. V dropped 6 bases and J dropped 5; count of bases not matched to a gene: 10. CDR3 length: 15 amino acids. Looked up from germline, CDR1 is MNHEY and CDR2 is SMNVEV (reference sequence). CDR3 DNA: TGTGCCAGCAGACCCCTTAGCGGGAGCCGCGAGACCCAGTACTTC. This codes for CASRPLSGSRETQYF.

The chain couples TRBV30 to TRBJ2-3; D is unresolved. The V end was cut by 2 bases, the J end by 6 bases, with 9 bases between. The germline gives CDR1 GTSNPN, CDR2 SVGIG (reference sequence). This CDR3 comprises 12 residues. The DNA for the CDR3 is TGTGCCTGGAGTTCCAGTTCGGATACGCAGTATTTT. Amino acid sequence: CAWSSSSDTQYF. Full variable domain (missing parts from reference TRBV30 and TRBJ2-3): SQTIHQWPATLVQPVGSPLSLECTVEGTSNPNLYWYRQAAGRGLQLLFYSVGIGQISSEVPQNLSASRPQDRQFILSSKKLLLSDSGFYLCAWSSSSDTQYFGPGTRLTVL.

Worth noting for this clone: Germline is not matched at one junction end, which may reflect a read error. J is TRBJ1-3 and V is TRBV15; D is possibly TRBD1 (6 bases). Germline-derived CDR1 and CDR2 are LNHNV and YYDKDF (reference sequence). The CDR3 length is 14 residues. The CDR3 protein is CATSRGRGGNTIYF. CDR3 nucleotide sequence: TGTGCTACCAGCAGAGGCAGGGGTGGAAACACCATATATTTT.

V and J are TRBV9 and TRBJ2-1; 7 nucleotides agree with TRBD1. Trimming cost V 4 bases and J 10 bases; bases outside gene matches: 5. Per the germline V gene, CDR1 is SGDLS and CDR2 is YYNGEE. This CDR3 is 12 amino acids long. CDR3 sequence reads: CASSFDRDEQFF. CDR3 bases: TGTGCCAGCAGCTTCGACAGGGACGAGCAGTTCTTC.

The CDR3, as DNA: TGTGCCAGCAGCGTAGGAATAGGGGATTTCTACGAGCAGTACTTC. It is translated as CASSVGIGDFYEQYF. The genes are TRBV9 and TRBJ2-7; perhaps TRBD1 as D (5 bases). Germline CDR1 reads SGDLS; CDR2 reads YYNGEE. The V and J ends lost 0 bases and 3 bases respectively, with 13 bases between them. The CDR3 length is 15 residues.